These 20 T cell receptor beta chains came from one sample sequenced in a study of OX40 agonist ivuxolimab in advanced cancers. Profiling relied on immunoSEQ multiplex PCR, and the TCRdb table lists in-frame clones only, not all of them. Of 41,000 or so clones listed, about 85% are singletons. The sample was CD4+ or CD8+ T cells sorted from blood, taken in a trial of the OX40 agonist ivuxolimab. The receptor set was obtained from an adult with an advanced solid tumor such as melanoma, head and neck, liver or kidney cancer.

The rearrangement links TRBV7-2 to TRBJ2-2; D is unclear. The CDR3 has 15 amino acids. V was pared by 0 bases and J by 5 bases, with 10 bases between. The germline gives CDR1 SGHTA, CDR2 FQGNSA. The CDR3 bases are TGTGCCAGCAGCTTAGCTAGGGTCGGGACCGGGGAGCTGTTTTTT. It codes for CASSLARVGTGELFF.

This chain's CDR3 is CATQGINSNQPQHF. As DNA, the CDR3 is TGTGCCACCCAGGGAATTAATAGCAATCAGCCCCAGCATTTT. J is TRBJ1-5 and V is TRBV28, with a weak D call TRBD1 (5 bases). In germline, CDR1 is MDHEN, CDR2 SYDVKM. This CDR3 region has 14 residues. Trimming pared 10 bases from V and 0 bases from J, leaving 13 bases between.

This clone was observed a few times. An end of the junction differs from the germline gene, which may be a read error. This chain uses TRBV5-3 with TRBJ2-1; 9 bases fit TRBD2. TRBV5-3 is designated an ORF whose function remains uncertain. The CDR3 is made up of 15 amino acids. CDR3 loop: CASSLWGSGSDEQFF. In nucleotides, the CDR3 is TGTGCCAGCAGCTTATGGGGTAGCGGGAGTGATGAGCAGTTCTTC.

This chain connects TRBV6-1 to TRBJ2-7; perhaps TRBD1 as D (5 bases). V was cut by 6 bases and J by 1 base, with 10 bases left in between. The CDR3 runs to 13 residues. The germline gives CDR1 MNHNS, CDR2 SASEGT. CDR3 nucleotides: TGTGCCAGCAGAGTGGACATTTCCTACGAGCAGTACTTC. Translation gives CASRVDISYEQYF.

Details on this clone: Since no conserved phenylalanine or tryptophan closes the CDR3, a read error is the likely cause. This chain joins TRBV28 and TRBJ2-7, with D possibly matching TRBD1 (6 bases). This CDR3 region has 14 residues. Per the germline V gene, CDR1 is MDHEN and CDR2 is SYDVKM. V was clipped by 1 base and J by 0 bases, with 7 bases between them. The CDR3 region is CASSLYRVSYEQYL. CDR3 DNA sequence: TGTGCCAGCAGTTTATACAGGGTCTCCTACGAGCAGTACCTC.

The rearrangement uses TRBV11-2 and TRBJ2-7; maybe TRBD1 (7 bases). This CDR3 is built from 16 residues. The germline V and J ends were trimmed by 2 bases and 4 bases, with 18 bases remaining between them. CDR1 and CDR2 from the germline V gene are SGHAT and FQNNGV. Here the CDR3 reads CASSLRSARGVYEQYF. DNA of the CDR3: TGTGCCAGCAGCTTAAGGTCTGCCAGGGGGGTATACGAGCAGTACTTC.

This clone is deemed medium-sized. The chain carries TRBV5-1 and TRBJ1-2, with D possibly TRBD1 on 5 matching bases. This CDR3 contains 15 residues. Trimming shortened V by 4 bases and J by 0 bases, and 13 bases separated the two germline ends. The germline gives CDR1 SGHRS, CDR2 YFSETQ. The CDR3 coding sequence is TGCGCCAGCAGCGACCCTGGGGCCACTAACTATGGCTACACCTTC. Residues: CASSDPGATNYGYTF.

This chain uses TRBV10-3 with TRBJ2-2; 9 bases align to TRBD1. The CDR3 consists of 15 residues. Germline-derived CDR1 and CDR2 are ENHRY and SYGVKD. With 6 bases clipped from V and 4 bases from J, the junction kept 6 bases outside the gene matches. Written as DNA, the CDR3 is TGTGCCATCAGAGAGGGACAGGGTGGCACCGGGGAGCTGTTTTTT. It is translated as CAIREGQGGTGELFF.

The chain combines TRBV11-1 with TRBJ2-7; D not certain. This CDR3 is 13 amino acids long. V lost 3 bases, J lost 4 bases, and 10 bases lay in between. Germline values: CDR1 SGHAT, CDR2 FQDESV (reference sequence). This CDR3 is CASSLSRMYEQYF. The CDR3 coding sequence is TGTGCCAGCAGCTTGAGCAGGATGTACGAGCAGTACTTC.

This chain connects TRBV11-2 to TRBJ2-2; D not certain. Germline lookup yields CDR1 SGHAT and CDR2 FQNNGV. Trimming stripped 7 bases from V and 1 base from J, with 1 base between. CDR3 length equals 11 residues. The CDR3 is CASKNTGELFF. In DNA form, the CDR3 reads TGTGCCAGCAAGAACACCGGGGAGCTGTTTTTT.

The chain joins TRBV10-1 to TRBJ2-2; D perhaps matches TRBD1 (6 bases). The CDR3 consists of 14 residues. Germline V lookup: CDR1 WNHNN, CDR2 SYGVQD (reference sequence). Trimming removed 4 bases at V and 3 bases at J, with 9 bases between. The CDR3 spells CASSGDTDTGELFF. The CDR3 DNA follows: TGCGCCAGCAGTGGGGACACAGACACCGGGGAGCTGTTTTTT.

CDR3 DNA sequence: TGTGCCAGCAGCTTGGTTGGACAACACGAGCAGTACTTC. This translates into CASSLVGQHEQYF. The chain is built from TRBV5-4 and TRBJ2-7; TRBD1 might be the D (5 bases). Trimming left V 0 bases short and J 5 bases short, with 9 bases between. Germline CDR1 SGHNT, CDR2 YYREEE (reference sequence). The CDR3 runs 13 residues.

This clone was seen once. The genes are TRBV11-2 and TRBJ1-4; D might be TRBD1 (6 bases). The V end lost 7 bases, the J end lost 12 bases, and 15 bases lay between the germline ends. The CDR3 contains 12 residues. CDR1 is SGHAT and CDR2 is FQNNGV in the germline V gene. CDR3 sequence reads: CASNPEGGELFF. DNA for the CDR3: TGTGCCAGCAACCCCGAGGGGGGTGAACTGTTTTTT. The complete variable domain, with remaining parts taken from reference TRBV11-2 and TRBJ1-4, reads EAGVAQSPRYKIIEKRQSVAFWCNPISGHATLYWYQQILGQGPKLLIQFQNNGVVDDSQLPKDRFSAERLKGVDSTLKIQPAKLEDSAVYLCASNPEGGELFFGSGTQLSVL.

The J gene is TRBJ1-1, the V gene TRBV4-2; D gene ambiguous. Germline assignment: CDR1 LGHNA and CDR2 YNFKEQ. This CDR3 has 14 residues. The V end was cut by 0 bases, the J end by 0 bases, with 5 bases between. CDR3 DNA sequence: TGTGCCAGCAGCCAAGAGGAGGTGAACACTGAAGCTTTCTTT. Residues: CASSQEEVNTEAFF.

CDR3 bases: TGCAGCGTTGCTCGGCCTGGGGCCAACGTCCTGACTTTC. This codes for CSVARPGANVLTF. This rearrangement joins TRBV29-1 to TRBJ2-6; D not resolved. The CDR3 is made up of 13 amino acids. The V and J ends lost 4 bases and 2 bases respectively, with 6 bases between them. Germline V gene data show CDR1 as SQVTM and CDR2 as ANQGSEA.

The V and J genes are TRBV27 and TRBJ2-3, with D perhaps being TRBD1 or TRBD2 (5 bases each). CDR1 and CDR2 (germline): MNHEY, SMNVEV (reference sequence). V was clipped by 8 bases and J by 6 bases, with 12 bases between them. The CDR3 spans 12 residues. The CDR3 sequence: CASGGNVDTQYF. The CDR3 DNA follows: TGTGCCAGCGGGGGTAATGTGGATACGCAGTATTTT.

The chain carries TRBV6-5 and TRBJ2-3; possibly TRBD2 for D (5 bases). Trimming removed 8 bases from V and 0 bases from J, with 12 bases in between. The CDR3 is 14 amino acids. Germline values: CDR1 MNHEY, CDR2 SVGAGI. DNA of the CDR3: TGTGCCAGCGCGGTAAGGACTAGCACAGATACGCAGTATTTT. Amino acids: CASAVRTSTDTQYF.

CDR3 in DNA: TGTGCCAGTTCCCGTGTCCGTCTAGCGGGAGGAAAAAATGAGCAGTTCTTC. Translation gives CASSRVRLAGGKNEQFF. The chain carries TRBV19 and TRBJ2-1; TRBD2 aligns across 11 bases. The CDR3 consists of 17 residues. Germline V gene data show CDR1 as LNHDA and CDR2 as SQIVND (reference sequence). J was trimmed by 7 bases and V by 8 bases; bases with no gene match: 16.

The J gene is TRBJ2-7, the V gene TRBV11-2; no definite D call. The CDR3 runs 15 residues. Between the trimmed V and J ends, which lost 1 base and 2 bases, there was a span of 12 bases. CDR1 SGHAT and CDR2 FQNNGV come from the germline V gene. CDR3 sequence: CASSLGFIGTYEQYF. In DNA, the CDR3 is TGTGCCAGCAGCTTAGGGTTTATAGGAACCTACGAGCAGTACTTC.

The genes are TRBV11-1 and TRBJ2-7; D gene uncertain. Germline-derived CDR1 and CDR2 are SGHAT and FQDESV (reference sequence). Trimming stripped 5 bases from V and 4 bases from J, with 15 bases between. This CDR3 is built from 14 residues. CDR3 residues: CASSQTLGVYEQYF. The CDR3 DNA is TGTGCCAGCAGCCAAACACTTGGGGTTTACGAGCAGTACTTC. The entire variable domain, with the rest obtained from reference TRBV11-1 and TRBJ2-7, is as follows: EAEVAQSPRYKITEKSQAVAFWCDPISGHATLYWYRQILGQGPELLVQFQDESVVDDSQLPKDRFSAERLKGVDSTLKIQPAELGDSAMYLCASSQTLGVYEQYFGPGTRLTVT.